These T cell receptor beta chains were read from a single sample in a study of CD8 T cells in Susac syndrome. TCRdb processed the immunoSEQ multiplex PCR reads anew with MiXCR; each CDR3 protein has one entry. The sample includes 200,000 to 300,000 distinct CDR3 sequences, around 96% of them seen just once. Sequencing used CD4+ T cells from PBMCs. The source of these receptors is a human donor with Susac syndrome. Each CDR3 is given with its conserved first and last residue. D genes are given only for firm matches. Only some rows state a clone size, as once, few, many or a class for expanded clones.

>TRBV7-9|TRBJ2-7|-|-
TGTGCCAGCACCCTTCCCCCCGTGGACGAGCAGTACTTC
CASTLPPVDEQYF
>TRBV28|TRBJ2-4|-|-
TGTGCCAGCAGTCTACGGACGGCCCGAAACATTCAGTACTTC
CASSLRTARNIQYF
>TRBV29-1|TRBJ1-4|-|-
TGCAGCGTTGCTCATGGGGGGGAGAATGAAAAACTGTTTTTT
CSVAHGGENEKLFF
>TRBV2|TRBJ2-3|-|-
TGTGCCAGCAGTGTCGGTCGCGTTGCAGATACGCAGTATTTT
CASSVGRVADTQYF
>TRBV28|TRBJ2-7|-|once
TGTGCCAGCAGGGACTCTGCCAGGCAGGGACACCACGAGCAGTACTTC
CASRDSARQGHHEQYF
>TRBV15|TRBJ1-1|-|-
TGTGCCACCAGCAGAGGAGACAGCAACACTGAAGCTTTCTTT
CATSRGDSNTEAFF
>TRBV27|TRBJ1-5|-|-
TGTGCCAGCAGTTTATTCTCCGGGAAGGGCAATCAGCCCCAGCATTTT
CASSLFSGKGNQPQHF
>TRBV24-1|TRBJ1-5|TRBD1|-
TGTGCCACCAGTGAGTCACGTGCGGGGACAGATAATCAGCCCCAGCATTTT
CATSESRAGTDNQPQHF
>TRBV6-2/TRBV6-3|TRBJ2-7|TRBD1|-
TGTGCCAGCAGTTACGACGGACAGGGCTACGAGCAGTACTTC
CASSYDGQGYEQYF
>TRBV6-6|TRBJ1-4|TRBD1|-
TGTGCCAGCAGTTACTCCCTTGACAGGGGGCATAGTTTTTGGTTTTTT
CASSYSLDRGHSFWFF
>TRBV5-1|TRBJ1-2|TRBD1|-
TGCGCCAGCAGCCCGGGGGACAGGGATGGCTACACCTTC
CASSPGDRDGYTF
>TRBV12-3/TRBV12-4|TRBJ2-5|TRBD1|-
TGTGCCAGCAGTTTCTGGGACAGGGGTTGGCAAGAGACCCAGTACTTC
CASSFWDRGWQETQYF
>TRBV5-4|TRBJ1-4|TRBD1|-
TGTGCCAGCAGCATACAGGGGGCGCGTGAAAAACTGTTTTTT
CASSIQGAREKLFF
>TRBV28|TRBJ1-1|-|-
TGTGCCAGCAGCCCCGGGGCAGTCACTGAAGCTTTCTTT
CASSPGAVTEAFF
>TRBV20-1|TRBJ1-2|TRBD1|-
TGCAGTGCTAGAGAAGGACAGGGGAACTATGGCTACACCTTC
CSAREGQGNYGYTF
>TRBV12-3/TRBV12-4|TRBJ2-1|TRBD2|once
TGTGCCAGCACCCCCCAAGCGGGAACCTACAATGAGCAGTTCTTC
CASTPQAGTYNEQFF
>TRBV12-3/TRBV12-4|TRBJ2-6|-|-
TGTGCCAGCAAATCAGCAGGTTCTGGGGCCAACGTCCTGACTTTC
CASKSAGSGANVLTF
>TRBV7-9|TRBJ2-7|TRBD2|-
TGTGCCAGCAGCGCCCGACTAGCGGGAAACTACGAGCAGTACTTC
CASSARLAGNYEQYF
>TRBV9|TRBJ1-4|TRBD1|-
TGTGCCAGCAGCGGAGCCTACGGGACAGCTAATGAAAAACTGTTTTTT
CASSGAYGTANEKLFF
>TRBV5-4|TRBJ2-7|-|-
TGTGCCAGCAGCGCCCGCTCAGGGATCTACGAGCAGTACTTC
CASSARSGIYEQYF
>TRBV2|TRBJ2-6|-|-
TGTGCCAGCACCCCGGTGGCGGCCAACGTCCTGACTTTC
CASTPVAANVLTF
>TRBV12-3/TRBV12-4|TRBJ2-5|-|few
TGTGCCAGCAGTTTGGGACTGCAAGAGACCCAGTACTTC
CASSLGLQETQYF
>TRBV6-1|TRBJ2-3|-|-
TGTGCCAGCGAGTATACGGTGGGAAATACGCAGTATTTT
CASEYTVGNTQYF
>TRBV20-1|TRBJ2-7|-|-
TGCAGTGCTAGAAAAGGACTTTGGGACACGTTGTACGAGCAGTACTTC
CSARKGLWDTLYEQYF
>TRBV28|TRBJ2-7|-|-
TGTGCCAGCAGTTTATGGCGGCGCTCCCGGGGAGCCGACGAGCAGTACTTC
CASSLWRRSRGADEQYF
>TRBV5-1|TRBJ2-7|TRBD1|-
TGCGCCAGCAGCTTCCTCCGGGACAGTCGAATTGGCTCCTACGAGCAGTACTTC
CASSFLRDSRIGSYEQYF
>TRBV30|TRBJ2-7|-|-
TGTGCCTGGAGCCCGGGTTTTTACGAGCAGTACTTC
CAWSPGFYEQYF
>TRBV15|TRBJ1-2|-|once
TGTGCCACCAGCCCCGGCGTCGGGCTAACTAACTATGGCTACACCTTC
CATSPGVGLTNYGYTF
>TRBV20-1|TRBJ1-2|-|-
TGCAGTGCTCAATGGGGAAGTAATGGCTACACCTTC
CSAQWGSNGYTF
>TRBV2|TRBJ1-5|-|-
TGTGCCAGCAGCCCCCAGGGGATTGGCAATCAGCCCCAGCATTTT
CASSPQGIGNQPQHF
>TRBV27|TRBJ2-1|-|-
TGTGCCAGCAGTTTTATGAGAGAGCAGTTCTTC
CASSFMREQFF
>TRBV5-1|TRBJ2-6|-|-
TGCGCCAGCAGCCTAGGGACACTGTCTGGGGCCAACGTCCTGACTTTC
CASSLGTLSGANVLTF
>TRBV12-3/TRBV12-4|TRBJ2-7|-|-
TGTGCCAGCAGTTTGGGCAGGGAGAGGTCCTACGAGCAGTACTTC
CASSLGRERSYEQYF
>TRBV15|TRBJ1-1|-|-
TGTGCCACCATAGGGGGGGGCTCATCTGAAGCTTTCTTT
CATIGGGSSEAFF
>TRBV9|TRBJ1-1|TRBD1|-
TGTGCCAGCAGCGTTCTTACAGGGGTCACTGAAGCTTTCTTT
CASSVLTGVTEAFF
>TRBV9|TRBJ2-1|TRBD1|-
TGTGCCAGCAGCTCCCGGGACAGGAGATCTGATGAGCAGTTCTTC
CASSSRDRRSDEQFF
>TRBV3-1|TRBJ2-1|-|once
TGTGCCAGCAGCCCATATCTCGATGAGCAGTTCTTC
CASSPYLDEQFF
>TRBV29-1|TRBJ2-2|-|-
TGCAGCGTCCTAGCTGGGTACACCGGGGAGCTGTTTTTT
CSVLAGYTGELFF
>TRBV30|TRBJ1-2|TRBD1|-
TGTGCCTGGACCCGGGACAGGCCCCATGGCTACACCTTC
CAWTRDRPHGYTF
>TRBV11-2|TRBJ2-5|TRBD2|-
TGTGCCAGCAGCTTAGCGGATGGACTAGACCAAGAGACCCAGTACTTC
CASSLADGLDQETQYF
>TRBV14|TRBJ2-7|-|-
TGTGCCAGCAGCCATGGGAGTGGGGGTATAGGCGACGAGCAGTACTTC
CASSHGSGGIGDEQYF
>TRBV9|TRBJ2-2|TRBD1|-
TGTGCCAGCAGCGTCGCTTCAGGGGGCCTCGGGGAGCTGTTTTTT
CASSVASGGLGELFF
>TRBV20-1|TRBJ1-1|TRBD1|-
TGCAGTGCCCCGGACAGGATGAACACTGAAGCTTTCTTT
CSAPDRMNTEAFF
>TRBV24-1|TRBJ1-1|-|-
TGTGCCACCAGTAATGCAGGGGACGGTGAAGCTTTCTTT
CATSNAGDGEAFF
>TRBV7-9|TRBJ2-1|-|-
TGTGCCAGCAGCTTAGCCGCTAGAAGGCAGTTCTTC
CASSLAARRQFF
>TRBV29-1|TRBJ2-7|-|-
TGCAGCGTTGGGTACAGTTACTCCTACGAGCAGTACTTC
CSVGYSYSYEQYF
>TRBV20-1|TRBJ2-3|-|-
TGCAGTGCTAGAAAGAGGACAGATACGCAGTATTTT
CSARKRTDTQYF
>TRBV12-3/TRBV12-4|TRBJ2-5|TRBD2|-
TGTGCCAGCAGACCTAGCGGGAGTAAAGAGACCCAGTACTTC
CASRPSGSKETQYF
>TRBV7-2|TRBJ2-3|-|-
TGTGCCAGCAGCTTAACTCCAGCAGATACGCAGTATTTT
CASSLTPADTQYF
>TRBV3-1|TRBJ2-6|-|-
TGTGCCAGCAGCCAGGGATCTGGGGCCAACGTCCTGACTTTC
CASSQGSGANVLTF
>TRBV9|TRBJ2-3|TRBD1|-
TGTGCCAGCAGCTCCCGCGGACAGGGGGCCAGCACAGATACGCAGTATTTT
CASSSRGQGASTDTQYF
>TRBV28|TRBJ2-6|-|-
TGTGCCAGCAGTTTTTTTAACACTGGGGCCAACGTCCTGACTTTC
CASSFFNTGANVLTF
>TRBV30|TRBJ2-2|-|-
TGTGCCTGGAGTCCGGAGAACACCGGGGAGCTGTTTTTT
CAWSPENTGELFF
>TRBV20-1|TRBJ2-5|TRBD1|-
TGCAGTGCTCACGACAGGGGTTGGGAGACCCAGTACTTC
CSAHDRGWETQYF
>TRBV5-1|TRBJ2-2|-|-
TGCGCCAGCACCATGGGGACTTCCCCGAACACCGGGGAGCTGTTTTTT
CASTMGTSPNTGELFF
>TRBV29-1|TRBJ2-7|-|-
TGCAGCGTTGCGGGGCCAGGGAGGTCCTACGAGCAGTACTTC
CSVAGPGRSYEQYF
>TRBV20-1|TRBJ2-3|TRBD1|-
TGCAGTGCCTCGGGACAGGGGGAGCGTACGCAGTATTTT
CSASGQGERTQYF